These 23 T cell receptor beta chains were sequenced from one sample in a study of T-cell memory formation after mild COVID-19. TCRdb reprocessed the 5' RACE reads via MiXCR and lists one record per CDR3 protein. The table lists 580,000 or so distinct CDR3 sequences, roughly 17% of them singletons. Input material: PBMCs or a T cell subset sorted from them (not recorded which). These receptors originate from an adult woman who had mild COVID-19 (a few samples of this study predate the infection). Cell type and time point are not known.

This clonotype has a handful of counts. This chain uses TRBV7-3 with TRBJ2-3; D might be TRBD2 (5 bases). Trimming removed 5 bases at V and 4 bases at J, with 13 bases between. Looked up from germline, CDR1 is SGHTA and CDR2 is FQGTGA. The CDR3 covers 14 residues. In DNA, the CDR3 is TGTGCCAGCAGCCCCGAGGGTATCCCAGATACGCAGTATTTT. Encoded protein: CASSPEGIPDTQYF.

This chain connects TRBV6-1 to TRBJ2-1; TRBD2 matches at 13 bases. The trim removed 2 bases at V and 9 bases at J, leaving 4 bases unmatched. The CDR3 has 15 amino acids. Per germline, CDR1 MNHNS and CDR2 SASEGT. The CDR3 region has the DNA TGTGCCAGCAGTGAACCCGGACTAGCGGGAGTTGAGCAGTTCTTC. Its protein product is CASSEPGLAGVEQFF.

This clonotype was found a few times. CDR3 sequence: CASSQGAQRGNQPQHF. As DNA, the CDR3 is TGCGCCAGCAGCCAAGGGGCACAGCGGGGCAATCAGCCCCAGCATTTT. V and J are TRBV4-1 and TRBJ1-5, with D unresolved. The CDR3 runs 16 residues. Trimming stripped 1 base from V and 2 bases from J, with 12 bases between. Per germline, CDR1 MGHRA and CDR2 YSYEKL.

This clonotype was seen many times. The gene calls are TRBV6-1 and TRBJ2-5; D gene unclear. Trimming left V 1 base short and J 5 bases short, with 11 bases between. The CDR3 has 14 residues. The germline V gene encodes CDR1 MNHNS and CDR2 SASEGT. This CDR3 is CASSEGPSSETQYF. CDR3 bases: TGTGCCAGCAGTGAAGGGCCCAGCTCGGAGACCCAGTACTTC.

This clonotype was found a few times. V usage is TRBV7-3 and J usage is TRBJ2-2; maybe TRBD1 (6 bases). The CDR3 has 15 amino acids. The V gene's germline CDR1 is SGHTA and CDR2 FQGTGA. V lost 2 bases, J lost 5 bases, and 12 bases lay in between. Here the CDR3 DNA reads TGTGCCAGCAGCTTAGGGGGCTCAAGGACCGGGGAGCTGTTTTTT. Amino acid sequence: CASSLGGSRTGELFF. Based on the CDR3 plus reference TRBV7-3 and TRBJ2-2, the full variable domain is GAGVSQTPSNKVTEKGKYVELRCDPISGHTALYWYRQSLGQGPEFLIYFQGTGAADDSGLPNDRFFAVRPEGSVSTLKIQRTERGDSAVYLCASSLGGSRTGELFFGEGSRLTVL.

The gene calls are TRBV5-5 and TRBJ1-2, with 9 bases identical to TRBD1. This CDR3 has 13 amino acids. The V gene's germline CDR1 is SGHKS and CDR2 YYEKEE (reference sequence). V shed 2 bases, J shed 6 bases, and the junction held 2 bases outside the gene matches. CDR3 nucleotides: TGTGCCAGCAGCTTTGGACAGGGGAATGGCTACACCTTC. As protein: CASSFGQGNGYTF.

This clonotype turned up a few times. The genes are TRBV5-4 and TRBJ2-5; maybe TRBD2 (6 bases). Trimming removed 0 bases at V and 5 bases at J, with 14 bases between. The CDR3 is 15 residues long. Looked up from germline, CDR1 is SGHNT and CDR2 is YYREEE (reference sequence). CDR3 amino acids: CASSLDTGAGETQYF. In DNA form, the CDR3 reads TGTGCCAGCAGCTTGGATACGGGAGCAGGGGAGACCCAGTACTTC.

This chain connects TRBV15 to TRBJ1-1, with D tentatively TRBD1 (5 bases). Germline V gene data show CDR1 as LNHNV and CDR2 as YYDKDF (reference sequence). V was cut by 0 bases and J by 0 bases, with 11 bases left in between. CDR3 size: 16 residues. CDR3 in amino acids: CATSRDKGLLNTEAFF. The CDR3 DNA is TGTGCCACCAGCAGAGATAAGGGACTGCTGAACACTGAAGCTTTCTTT. Full variable domain (outside the CDR3, taken from reference TRBV15 and TRBJ1-1): DAMVIQNPRYQVTQFGKPVTLSCSQTLNHNVMYWYQQKSSQAPKLLFHYYDKDFNNEADTPDNFQSRRPNTSFCFLDIRSPGLGDTAMYLCATSRDKGLLNTEAFFGQGTRLTVV.

This chain links TRBV20-1 with TRBJ2-5; no firm D call. The CDR3 has 13 residues. Trimming stripped 1 base from V and 2 bases from J, with 8 bases between. Germline lookup yields CDR1 DFQATT and CDR2 SNEGSKA (reference sequence). In DNA form, the CDR3 reads TGCAGTGCTAGAGTCAAGACTCAAGAGACCCAGTACTTC. This codes for CSARVKTQETQYF.

There are a few counts of this clonotype. The V call is TRBV10-3, the J call TRBJ2-7; 7 bases align to TRBD1. The J segment lost 7 bases and the V segment lost 8 bases, leaving 11 bases of the junction unmatched. This CDR3 comprises 13 residues. Germline V gene data show CDR1 as ENHRY and CDR2 as SYGVKD. CDR3 protein: CAISRFQGEEQYF. CDR3 in DNA: TGTGCCATCTCCCGGTTCCAGGGGGAAGAGCAGTACTTC.

The J gene is TRBJ2-5, the V gene TRBV5-1; D remains ambiguous. Looked up from germline, CDR1 is SGHRS and CDR2 is YFSETQ. There are 15 residues in the CDR3. The V end lost 4 bases, the J end lost 0 bases, and 13 bases lay between the germline ends. The CDR3 reads CASSGYSAYQETQYF. The CDR3 region has the DNA TGCGCCAGCAGCGGTTACTCCGCGTACCAAGAGACCCAGTACTTC.

There are a few counts of this clonotype. This rearrangement joins TRBV2 to TRBJ2-1, with a weak D call TRBD2 (5 bases). CDR3 length: 11 amino acids. The V and J ends lost 7 bases and 8 bases respectively, with 9 bases between them. Per germline, CDR1 SNHLY and CDR2 FYNNEI. The CDR3 is CASIGVHEQFF. The CDR3 nucleotides read TGTGCCAGCATCGGGGTTCATGAGCAGTTCTTC.

The sample holds many counts of this clonotype. The CDR3 coding sequence is TGTGCCAGCAGTTTTACCGGGACAGGGGGGTACGAGCAGTACTTC. Its protein is CASSFTGTGGYEQYF. The genes are TRBV28 and TRBJ2-7, with 11 positions matching TRBD1. The CDR3 extends over 15 amino acids. With V trimmed by 3 bases and J by 4 bases, 5 bases remained unmatched. CDR1 is MDHEN and CDR2 is SYDVKM in the germline V gene.

The rearrangement joins TRBV6-5 to TRBJ1-1; D unresolved. The CDR3 consists of 15 residues. Trimming removed 2 bases from V and 5 bases from J, with 15 bases in between. Germline assignment: CDR1 MNHEY and CDR2 SVGAGI. Written as DNA, the CDR3 is TGTGCCAGCAGTTACGGCGGCAGGAGAGGTACTGAAGCTTTCTTT. Translating it yields CASSYGGRRGTEAFF.

The chain has TRBV9 and TRBJ2-2, with D perhaps matching TRBD2 (6 bases). From germline, CDR1 is SGDLS and CDR2 YYNGEE. The ends were cut back, 2 bases at V and 3 bases at J, with 14 bases in the middle. The CDR3 contains 16 residues. Here the CDR3 DNA reads TGTGCCAGCAGCGTTCAATCCGGGACTCACACCGGGGAGCTGTTTTTT. This codes for CASSVQSGTHTGELFF.

The chain employs TRBV3-1 and TRBJ2-1; D possibly uses TRBD1 or TRBD2 (6 bases each). Between the trimmed V and J ends, which lost 1 base and 7 bases, there was a span of 17 bases. In germline, CDR1 is LGHDT, CDR2 YNNKEL (reference sequence). The CDR3 length is 16 residues. The CDR3 protein is CASSQVLLGGGNEQFF. Here the CDR3 DNA reads TGTGCCAGCAGCCAAGTGCTCCTAGGGGGAGGTAATGAGCAGTTCTTC.

The chain links TRBV5-1 to TRBJ1-1; 8 bases are shared with TRBD1. V shed 5 bases and J 5 bases; nucleotides not matched to a gene: 14. The CDR3 consists of 16 residues. CDR1 and CDR2 from the germline V gene are SGHRS and YFSETQ. The CDR3 spells CASRQTSGGLGTEAFF. DNA of the CDR3: TGCGCCAGCAGACAAACATCAGGGGGCTTAGGGACTGAAGCTTTCTTT.

The V gene is TRBV20-1, the J gene TRBJ2-7; 8 nucleotides agree with TRBD1. CDR3 length: 14 amino acids. The J segment lost 3 bases and the V segment lost 4 bases, leaving 8 bases of the junction unmatched. Germline V gene sequence: CDR1 DFQATT, CDR2 SNEGSKA (reference sequence). CDR3 sequence (DNA): TGCAGTGCTACCCTCGGGACAGGTATCTACGAGCAGTACTTC. Translating it yields CSATLGTGIYEQYF.

CDR3 DNA: TGTGCCAGCAGTGCCAGAGAAAGTAAAACCTACGAGCAGTACTTC. It encodes CASSARESKTYEQYF. This sequence joins TRBV2 and TRBJ2-7; no clear D gene. Germline CDR1 SNHLY, CDR2 FYNNEI. This CDR3 is built from 15 residues. The ends were cut back, 4 bases at V and 2 bases at J, with 15 bases in the middle. Based on the CDR3 plus reference TRBV2 and TRBJ2-7, the full variable domain is EPEVTQTPSHQVTQMGQEVILRCVPISNHLYFYWYRQILGQKVEFLVSFYNNEISEKSEIFDDQFSVERPDGSNFTLKIRSTKLEDSAMYFCASSARESKTYEQYFGPGTRLTVT.

This clonotype appeared a few times. J is TRBJ1-1 and V is TRBV3-1; no clear D. Trimming took off 1 base at V and 0 bases at J, with 12 bases between the two ends. Germline assignment: CDR1 LGHDT and CDR2 YNNKEL (reference sequence). There are 16 residues in the CDR3. CDR3 nucleotides: TGTGCCAGCAGCCAAGTAGTGTTGGGAGTGAACACTGAAGCTTTCTTT. This translates into CASSQVVLGVNTEAFF.

V usage is TRBV24-1 and J usage is TRBJ2-5, with D perhaps being TRBD1 or TRBD2 (6 bases each). CDR1 is KGHDR and CDR2 is SFDVKD in the germline V gene. The CDR3 is 16 residues long. Trimming cost V 6 bases and J 2 bases, with 18 bases left between them. The CDR3 loop reads CATSWPEQGGQETQYF. The CDR3 nucleotides read TGTGCCACCAGTTGGCCCGAACAGGGAGGTCAAGAGACCCAGTACTTC.

This clonotype has only a few counts. This chain joins TRBV7-8 and TRBJ2-1; 11 bases match TRBD2. This CDR3 has 17 amino acids. V lost 1 base and J lost 5; bases outside the gene matches: 7. CDR1 SGHVS and CDR2 FQNEAQ come from the germline V gene. CDR3 protein: CASSLGRTSGLHNEQFF. The CDR3 coding sequence is TGTGCCAGCAGCTTAGGTCGGACTAGCGGGCTTCACAATGAGCAGTTCTTC.

V and J are TRBV5-1 and TRBJ2-1; 11 bases agree with TRBD1. The length of the CDR3 is 15 residues. V lost 4 bases to trimming and J lost 8 bases; unmatched junction nucleotides: 8. Germline loops: CDR1 SGHRS, CDR2 YFSETQ. The CDR3, as DNA: TGCGCCAGCAGCCGAGGACAGGGGGCGGGTGATGAGCAGTTCTTC. Translated: CASSRGQGAGDEQFF.